This entry lists 9 T cell receptor beta chains sequenced from one sample in a study of T cell clusters in autoimmune cytopenias. TRB rearrangements were amplified by touch-down multiplex PCR with mixed TRB-A/B primers. TCRdb re-called the multiplex PCR reads, yielding one record per CDR3 amino acid sequence without DNA. Its table records roughly 8,000 distinct CDR3 sequences. Some 40,000 genome equivalents of blood DNA were amplified for TRB. Sample: peripheral blood. Receptors originate from a human donor with an autoimmune cytopenia or autoimmune hepatitis (not recorded which).

Considering frequency, this clonotype is medium-sized (0.01 to 0.1%). This chain uses TRBV7-9 with TRBJ1-3. Germline V lookup: CDR1 SEHNR, CDR2 FQNEAQ (reference sequence). The CDR3 sequence is 15 residues long. The CDR3 protein is CASSLGPSSGNTIYF. Full variable domain (rest looked up from reference TRBV7-9 and TRBJ1-3): DTGVSQNPRHKITKRGQNVTFRCDPISEHNRLYWYRQTLGQGPEFLTYFQNEAQLEKSRLLSDRFSAERPKGSFSTLEIQRTEQGDSAMYLCASSLGPSSGNTIYFGEGSWLTVV.

The rearrangement uses TRBV5-1 and TRBJ2-3; TCRdb designates TRBD1, a call that cannot be tested without DNA. Germline CDR1 is SGHRS and CDR2 is YFSETQ. CDR3 length: 14 residues. The CDR3 spells CASSGTDYTDTQYF.

The genes are TRBV4-3 and TRBJ2-3; absent DNA, TCRdb's TRBD2 call cannot be checked. The CDR3 has 18 amino acids. Germline loops: CDR1 LGHNA, CDR2 YSLEER. The CDR3 sequence is CASSQVSGASGSTDTQYF.

The genes are TRBV12-3 or TRBV12-4 and TRBJ1-1; without DNA, the TCRdb call of TRBD1 cannot be checked. The CDR3 runs 15 residues. The CDR3 loop reads CASSPADRTNTEAFF.

In terms of frequency, this clonotype is medium-sized. The genes are TRBV15 and TRBJ2-7; TCRdb lists TRBD1, though no DNA is available to test this call. Germline assignment: CDR1 LNHNV and CDR2 YYDKDF (reference sequence). There are 16 residues in the CDR3. The CDR3: CATSRTTGLASYEQYF.

The gene calls are TRBV14 and TRBJ2-1; the TCRdb D gene call, TRBD1, has no DNA to confirm it. CDR3 length: 12 amino acids. Germline assignment: CDR1 SGHDN and CDR2 FVKESK. CDR3 sequence reads: CASSPKGAEQFF.

The chain joins TRBV20-1 to TRBJ1-6. The CDR3 sequence is 14 residues long. CDR1 is DFQATT and CDR2 is SNEGSKA in the germline V gene (reference sequence). The CDR3 loop is CSARVRGRDSPLHF.

Measured by frequency, this clonotype is medium-sized (0.01 to 0.1%). The rearrangement links TRBV13 to TRBJ1-6; TCRdb selects TRBD1, and the lack of DNA leaves this call unchecked. The CDR3 has 18 amino acids. The germline CDR1 and CDR2 sequences are PRHDT and FYEKMQ (reference sequence). The CDR3 loop reads CASSLVPISDSRGSPLHF.

Considering frequency, this clonotype is medium-sized. The gene calls are TRBV19 and TRBJ2-7; TCRdb's D call of TRBD1 is untestable without DNA. The germline V gene encodes CDR1 LNHDA and CDR2 SQIVND (reference sequence). The length of the CDR3 is 16 residues. The CDR3 region is CASSMERTVLSYEQYF. Filled out from reference TRBV19 and TRBJ2-7, the complete variable domain reads DGGITQSPKYLFRKEGQNVTLSCEQNLNHDAMYWYRQDPGQGLRLIYYSQIVNDFQKGDIAEGYSVSREKKESFPLTVTSAQKNPTAFYLCASSMERTVLSYEQYFGPGTRLTVT.